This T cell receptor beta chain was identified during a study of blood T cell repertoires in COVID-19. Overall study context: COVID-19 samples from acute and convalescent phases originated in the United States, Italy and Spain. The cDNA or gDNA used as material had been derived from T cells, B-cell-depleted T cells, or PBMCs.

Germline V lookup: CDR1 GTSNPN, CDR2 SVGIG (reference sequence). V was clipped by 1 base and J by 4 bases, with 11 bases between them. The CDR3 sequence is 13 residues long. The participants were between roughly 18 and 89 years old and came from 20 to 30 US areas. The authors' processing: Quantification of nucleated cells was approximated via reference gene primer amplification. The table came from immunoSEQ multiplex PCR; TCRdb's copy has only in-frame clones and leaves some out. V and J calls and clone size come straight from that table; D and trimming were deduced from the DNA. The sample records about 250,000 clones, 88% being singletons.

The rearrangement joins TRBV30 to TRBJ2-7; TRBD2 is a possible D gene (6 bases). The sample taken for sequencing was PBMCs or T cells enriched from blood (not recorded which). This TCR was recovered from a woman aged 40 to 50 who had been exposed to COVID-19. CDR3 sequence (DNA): TGTGCCTGGAGTGCGGGACTGTTATACGAGCAGTACTTC. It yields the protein CAWSAGLLYEQYF.